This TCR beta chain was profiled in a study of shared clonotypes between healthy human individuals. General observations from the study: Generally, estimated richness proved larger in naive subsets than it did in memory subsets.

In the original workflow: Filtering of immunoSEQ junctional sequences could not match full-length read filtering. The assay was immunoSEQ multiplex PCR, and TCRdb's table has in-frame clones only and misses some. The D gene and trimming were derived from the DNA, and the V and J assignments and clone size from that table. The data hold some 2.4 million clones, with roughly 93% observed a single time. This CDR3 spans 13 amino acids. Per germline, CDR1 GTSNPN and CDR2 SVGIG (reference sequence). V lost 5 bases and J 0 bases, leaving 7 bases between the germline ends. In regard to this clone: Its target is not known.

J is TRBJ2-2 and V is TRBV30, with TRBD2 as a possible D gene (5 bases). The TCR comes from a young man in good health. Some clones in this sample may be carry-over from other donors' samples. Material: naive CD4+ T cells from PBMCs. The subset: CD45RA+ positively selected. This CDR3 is CAWQRANTGELFF. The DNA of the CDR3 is TGTGCCTGGCAGAGGGCGAACACCGGGGAGCTGTTTTTT.